This TCR beta chain was sequenced for a study of T cell responses to AZD1222 COVID-19 vaccine. General study points: Donors were mostly white British, more females; clonal diversity possibly underestimated. There were repertoire samples only from the period after the peak T cell response.

Sequenced by immunoSEQ multiplex PCR; TCRdb stores in-frame clones only, minus some. The profile shows 85,000 to 90,000 clones, 88% of them singletons. As regards this clone: Antigen: not known.

The input for sequencing was peripheral blood, taken on day 0 of AZD1222 vaccination. The origin of this receptor is an adult in good health.

CDR3 nucleotide sequence: TGTGCCAGTAGCCCTAGACAGGCTGGGCAGGGCACCGGGGAGCTGTTTTTT. This gives the protein CASSPRQAGQGTGELFF. V and J are TRBV19 and TRBJ2-2, with D possibly being TRBD1 (6 bases). Germline loops: CDR1 LNHDA, CDR2 SQIVND (reference sequence). This CDR3 spans 17 amino acids. The V and J ends lost 6 bases and 4 bases respectively, with 21 bases between them.